Reported below is one TCR beta chain. Data came from immunoSEQ multiplex PCR; TCRdb stores just in-frame clones and leaves some out. The sample holds hundreds of thousands of clones, 81% seen once. This entry is derived from a study of blood T cell repertoires in COVID-19. Study details: Sources were T cells, B-cell-depleted T cells, or PBMCs; the material itself was cDNA or gDNA.

The germline CDR1 and CDR2 sequences are LNHDA and SQIVND (reference sequence). The V end lost 6 bases, the J end lost 5 bases, and 17 bases lay between the germline ends. The CDR3 contains 15 residues. The rearrangement links TRBV19 to TRBJ1-5, with D unclear. Sample: peripheral blood. The sequence was obtained from a woman aged 80 or over with COVID-19, enrolled during active disease. The CDR3 protein is CASSTGPGRDQPQHF. The CDR3 DNA reads as TGTGCCAGTAGCACCGGGCCCGGGAGGGATCAGCCCCAGCATTTT.